This T cell receptor (beta chain) was identified in a study of beta chain features in type 1 diabetes. Study overall: All samples combined gave over 100 million sorted cells for examination. Points from the study as a whole: The naive, central memory and Treg TCRB repertoires showed an apparent similarity that was greater among patients than among healthy donors. Still unanswered here is whether HLA type influences TCRB rearrangement. Moderately but significantly shorter TCRB CDR3s were found in Type 1 diabetes patients in all four CD4+ subsets.

Expressed TCRB transcripts were sequenced, since all the RNA that had been isolated was reverse transcribed. Libraries were prepared by immunoSEQ multiplex PCR; TCRdb keeps only in-frame clonotypes and omits some of them. The sample includes around 600,000 clones, about an eighth seen only once; the top ten take 0.095% to 0.15%. This clone has only a few counts. The antigen remains undetermined. CDR1 is SGHDT and CDR2 is YYEEEE in the germline V gene. This CDR3 has 14 residues. Trimming removed 4 bases at V and 5 bases at J, with 15 bases between. The sequence came from a man aged 25 to 40 with type 1 diabetes. Sequenced input: naive CD4+ T cells from blood. The chain recombines TRBV5-6 with TRBJ1-1, with D tentatively TRBD1 (5 bases). CDR3 amino acids: CASSPRVWGTEAFF. In DNA form, the CDR3 reads TGTGCCAGCAGCCCTAGGGTGTGGGGGACTGAAGCTTTCTTT.